Listed here are 30 T cell receptor beta chains from one sample, sequenced in a study of control samples from healthy donors and cancer patients. Libraries were prepared by immunoSEQ multiplex PCR; TCRdb keeps only in-frame clonotypes and omits some of them. The sample includes some 410,000 clones, around nine tenths of them seen just once. Sample: PBMCs. These receptors were collected from a man aged 40-49 years with head and neck cancer.

The chain links TRBV14 to TRBJ2-7; 8 bases fit TRBD2. The V gene end was trimmed by 4 bases and the J gene end by 0 bases; junction bases not matched to a gene: 5. CDR1 and CDR2 from the germline V gene are SGHDN and FVKESK. The CDR3 has 15 amino acids. The CDR3 DNA is TGTGCCAGCAGCCTCTTGGCGGGGGGCTCCTACGAGCAGTACTTC. It encodes CASSLLAGGSYEQYF. Looking up the rest from reference TRBV14 and TRBJ2-7 gives the full variable domain: EAGVTQFPSHSVIEKGQTVTLRCDPISGHDNLYWYRRVMGKEIKFLLHFVKESKQDESGMPNNRFLAERTGGTYSTLKVQPAELEDSGVYFCASSLLAGGSYEQYFGPGTRLTVT.

The chain couples TRBV20-1 to TRBJ1-3; 10 bases are shared with TRBD1. Looked up from germline, CDR1 is DFQATT and CDR2 is SNEGSKA (reference sequence). J was trimmed by 4 bases and V by 3 bases; bases with no gene match: 9. CDR3 length: 16 amino acids. CDR3 in DNA: TGCAGTGCTAGTGGCGACAGGGGGCAATTCGGAAACACCATATATTTT. This translates into CSASGDRGQFGNTIYF.

This clone was observed once. The rearrangement links TRBV4-2 to TRBJ2-7; D is ambiguous. This CDR3 has 16 amino acids. CDR1 and CDR2 from the germline V gene are LGHNA and YNFKEQ. The germline V and J ends were trimmed by 2 bases and 4 bases, with 18 bases remaining between them. The CDR3 coding sequence is TGTGCCAGCAGCCAACGGACCTCAGGAGATGTGTACGAGCAGTACTTC. Translation: CASSQRTSGDVYEQYF.

V and J are TRBV28 and TRBJ2-1; 11 bases line up with TRBD2. This CDR3 is 13 amino acids long. J gave up 10 bases and V 6 bases, and 5 bases lay outside the gene matches. Germline V gene lookup returns CDR1 MDHEN and CDR2 SYDVKM. The CDR3 region is CASRLAGEGEQFF. CDR3 DNA: TGTGCCAGCAGACTAGCGGGAGAGGGCGAGCAGTTCTTC. The full variable domain, its missing parts supplied by reference TRBV28 and TRBJ2-1, is DVKVTQSSRYLVKRTGEKVFLECVQDMDHENMFWYRQDPGLGLRLIYFSYDVKMKEKGDIPEGYSVSREKKERFSLILESASTNQTSMYLCASRLAGEGEQFFGPGTRLTVL.

The rearrangement links TRBV7-3 to TRBJ2-7, with D perhaps TRBD1 (8 bases). This CDR3 is built from 18 residues. Germline V gives CDR1 SGHTA, CDR2 FQGTGA. The V end lost 2 bases, the J end lost 1 base, and 21 bases lay between the germline ends. The DNA of the CDR3 is TGTGCCAGCAGCTTAGGACAGGGAGGGGTGAGGAAGTCCTACGAGCAGTACTTC. Protein: CASSLGQGGVRKSYEQYF.

J is TRBJ2-1 and V is TRBV7-9; a weak D match, TRBD2 (7 bases). Per the germline V gene, CDR1 is SEHNR and CDR2 is FQNEAQ (reference sequence). The CDR3 is made up of 16 amino acids. With 7 bases removed from V and 6 bases from J, the gap between germline ends came to 22 bases. This chain's CDR3 is CASTPSVGGGLNEQFF. The DNA of the CDR3 is TGTGCCAGCACCCCTTCCGTGGGCGGGGGCCTCAATGAGCAGTTCTTC.

The chain's CDR3 is CASSLLQGGQETQYF. CDR3 sequence (DNA): TGTGCCAGCAGTTTATTACAGGGCGGCCAAGAGACCCAGTACTTC. The rearrangement links TRBV28 to TRBJ2-5; tentative D call: TRBD1 (6 bases). Germline V CDR1 and CDR2: MDHEN, SYDVKM. Trimming removed 1 base at V and 1 base at J, with 10 bases between. There are 15 residues in the CDR3.

This clone was recorded a few times. DNA of the CDR3: TGTGCCAGCAGTTACAGGGGAATATACGAGCAGTACTTC. This encodes CASSYRGIYEQYF. The J gene is TRBJ2-7, the V gene TRBV6-6; a weak D match, TRBD1 (5 bases). This CDR3 is 13 amino acids long. Germline V gene sequence: CDR1 MNHNY, CDR2 SVGAGI (reference sequence). V was pared by 2 bases and J by 4 bases, with 9 bases between.

The gene calls are TRBV19 and TRBJ2-3; 9 nucleotides align to TRBD2. CDR1 and CDR2 (germline): LNHDA, SQIVND (reference sequence). The junction had 5 bases not matched to a gene; V was cut back by 0 bases and J by 1 base. The CDR3 is 17 amino acids. CDR3 coding DNA: TGTGCCAGTAGTATAGATCAGACTAGCGGAGGCACAGATACGCAGTATTTT. It specifies CASSIDQTSGGTDTQYF.

CDR3 sequence (DNA): TGTGCTAGTGGTCCGATAGCGGGACCCTTTAGCGAGCAGTACTTC. Protein product: CASGPIAGPFSEQYF. This chain connects TRBV12-5 to TRBJ2-7, with 8 bases identical to TRBD2. CDR3 length equals 15 residues. After removal of 5 bases from V and 6 bases from J, the junction contained 12 bases not matched to a gene. Per germline, CDR1 LGHNT and CDR2 FRNRAP.

The chain carries TRBV11-3 and TRBJ2-1; 8 nucleotides match TRBD1. V shed 2 bases and J 4 bases; nucleotides not matched to a gene: 10. CDR1 is SGHNT, CDR2 YENEEA, per germline. The CDR3 runs 17 residues. Here the CDR3 DNA reads TGTGCCAGCAGCTTAAGCCTCGGGCAGGGGGCTTACAATGAGCAGTTCTTC. Residues: CASSLSLGQGAYNEQFF.

This chain connects TRBV30 to TRBJ2-7, with 8 bases aligning to TRBD2. Per germline, CDR1 GTSNPN and CDR2 SVGIG (reference sequence). V lost 5 bases, J lost 3 bases, and 12 bases stayed unmatched. There are 15 residues in the CDR3. CDR3 sequence (DNA): TGTGCCTGGTACCCCGGGGGGGGAACAATCTACGAGCAGTACTTC. Its protein product is CAWYPGGGTIYEQYF. The full variable domain, its missing parts supplied by reference TRBV30 and TRBJ2-7, is SQTIHQWPATLVQPVGSPLSLECTVEGTSNPNLYWYRQAAGRGLQLLFYSVGIGQISSEVPQNLSASRPQDRQFILSSKKLLLSDSGFYLCAWYPGGGTIYEQYFGPGTRLTVT.

In DNA, the CDR3 is TGTGCCAGCAGCCGAGAAGACAGGCAAGAGACCCAGTACTTC. Translation gives CASSREDRQETQYF. This chain joins TRBV3-1 (or the pseudogene TRBV3-2) and TRBJ2-5, with D tentatively TRBD1 (6 bases). From germline, CDR1 is LGHDT and CDR2 YNNKEL (reference sequence). The ends were cut back, 4 bases at V and 2 bases at J, with 11 bases in the middle. CDR3 length: 14 amino acids.

This clone was counted a single time. The V gene is TRBV5-4, the J gene TRBJ2-7; tentative D call: TRBD2 (6 bases). The CDR3 has 16 amino acids. Trimming shortened V by 0 bases and J by 7 bases, and 20 bases separated the two germline ends. CDR1 SGHNT and CDR2 YYREEE come from the germline V gene (reference sequence). This CDR3 reads CASSLDRQAVSGEQYF. CDR3 DNA sequence: TGTGCCAGCAGCTTGGATAGGCAGGCGGTCAGCGGGGAGCAGTACTTC.

This chain links TRBV20-1 with TRBJ1-2, with D perhaps TRBD1 (5 bases). Germline lookup yields CDR1 DFQATT and CDR2 SNEGSKA (reference sequence). The germline V and J ends were trimmed by 6 bases and 10 bases, with 15 bases remaining between them. The CDR3 extends over 11 amino acids. CDR3 DNA: TGCAGTGCCCGGTCGGACATAGACTACACCTTC. Amino acids: CSARSDIDYTF.

The chain is built from TRBV27 and TRBJ2-3; the D is unclear. The V gene's germline CDR1 is MNHEY and CDR2 SMNVEV (reference sequence). CDR3 length: 15 residues. V shed 3 bases and J shed 4 bases, with 14 bases lying between them. CDR3 sequence (DNA): TGTGCCAGCAGTTTGGGCCTAGGCCGCGCAGATACGCAGTATTTT. Amino acid sequence: CASSLGLGRADTQYF.

The chain has TRBV19 and TRBJ1-5; D is undetermined. The V end was cut by 3 bases, the J end by 4 bases, with 4 bases between. This CDR3 has 12 amino acids. The germline gives CDR1 LNHDA, CDR2 SQIVND (reference sequence). As DNA, the CDR3 is TGTGCCAGTAGTATCGATAATCAGCCCCAGCATTTT. Translating it yields CASSIDNQPQHF.

The CDR3 spells CSVGQGVRQPQHF. The CDR3 region has the DNA TGCAGCGTGGGACAGGGGGTGAGACAGCCCCAGCATTTT. This chain links TRBV29-1 with TRBJ1-5, with 11 bases identical to TRBD1. Unmatched junction bases numbered 5, after V lost 6 bases and J lost 7 bases. CDR1 SQVTM and CDR2 ANQGSEA come from the germline V gene. The CDR3 runs to 13 residues.

In nucleotides, the CDR3 is TGTGCCAGCACCTCGCAGACGGGGGCAACGGCTGAAGCTTTCTTT. Protein product: CASTSQTGATAEAFF. This chain joins TRBV27 and TRBJ1-1; TRBD1 is a possible D gene (6 bases). Germline values: CDR1 MNHEY, CDR2 SMNVEV (reference sequence). The CDR3 loop spans 15 amino acids. Between the trimmed V and J ends, which lost 7 bases and 6 bases, there was a span of 21 bases.

The chain has TRBV6-5 and TRBJ2-7; TRBD1 or TRBD2 may be the D gene (5 bases each). The CDR3 runs 14 residues. CDR1 and CDR2 (germline): MNHEY, SVGAGI. Trimming stripped 2 bases from V and 2 bases from J, with 10 bases between. The CDR3 loop is CASSYQGRAYEQYF. CDR3 nucleotide sequence: TGTGCCAGCAGTTACCAGGGACGGGCCTACGAGCAGTACTTC.

The gene calls are TRBV4-2 and TRBJ1-2; D may be TRBD1 (6 bases). This CDR3 spans 15 amino acids. From germline, CDR1 is LGHNA and CDR2 YNFKEQ. The V and J ends lost 3 bases and 8 bases respectively, with 19 bases between them. Here the CDR3 DNA reads TGTGCCAGCAGCCAGGGGGACCGGGACACAGAAGGCTACACCTTC. Translating it yields CASSQGDRDTEGYTF.

CDR3 DNA sequence: TGTGCCAGCAGACGCACAGGGATCAACACCGGGGAGCTGTTTTTT. It translates to CASRRTGINTGELFF. The V and J genes are TRBV5-8 and TRBJ2-2; the D gene is possibly TRBD1 (6 bases). Trimming took off 5 bases at V and 2 bases at J, with 13 bases between the two ends. CDR1 and CDR2 (germline): SGHTS, YDEGEE. The CDR3 extends over 15 amino acids.

The chain couples TRBV30 to TRBJ2-2; TRBD2 matches at 13 bases. CDR1 GTSNPN and CDR2 SVGIG come from the germline V gene (reference sequence). The CDR3 runs 21 residues. The V segment lost 3 bases and the J segment 2 bases; nucleotides outside the gene matches: 18. This chain's CDR3 is CAWSAHLTSGRPLFNTGELFF. CDR3 DNA sequence: TGTGCCTGGAGCGCCCATCTGACTAGCGGGAGGCCTCTTTTTAACACCGGGGAGCTGTTTTTT.

This chain joins TRBV7-6 and TRBJ2-7; D not resolved. V lost 1 base, J lost 3 bases, and 7 bases lay in between. The CDR3 length is 13 residues. CDR1 and CDR2 from the germline V gene are SGHVS and FNYEAQ. The DNA for the CDR3 is TGTGCCAGCAGCTTAGTCCCAGACTACGAGCAGTACTTC. Its translation is CASSLVPDYEQYF.

The chain has TRBV30 and TRBJ1-2, with 7 bases fitting TRBD1. CDR1 is GTSNPN and CDR2 is SVGIG in the germline V gene (reference sequence). There are 13 residues in the CDR3. Unmatched junction bases numbered 6, after V lost 4 bases and J lost 4 bases. This CDR3 is CAWNAGGSYGYTF. The CDR3 DNA reads TGTGCCTGGAACGCAGGGGGATCCTATGGCTACACCTTC.

The J gene is TRBJ1-1, the V gene TRBV2, with D unclear. CDR1 is SNHLY and CDR2 is FYNNEI in the germline V gene. V was cut by 6 bases and J by 3 bases, with 5 bases left in between. This CDR3 has 11 amino acids. The CDR3 spells CASRGHTEAFF. CDR3 in DNA: TGTGCCAGCAGAGGCCACACTGAAGCTTTCTTT.

The table lists this clone with a count of one. V is TRBV19 and J is TRBJ2-3; 8 bases map to TRBD2. V lost 6 bases, J lost 8 bases, and 7 bases stayed unmatched. This CDR3 spans 13 amino acids. Germline V gene data show CDR1 as LNHDA and CDR2 as SQIVND (reference sequence). CDR3 coding DNA: TGTGCCAGTAGCACTAGCGGTCCCGGTACGCAGTATTTT. This codes for CASSTSGPGTQYF.

The chain links TRBV6-5 to TRBJ1-5; 9 bases line up with TRBD1. V was pared by 7 bases and J by 6 bases, with 7 bases of the junction left unmatched. Germline CDR1 is MNHEY and CDR2 is SVGAGI. CDR3 length: 14 residues. CDR3 protein: CASKDRGSSQPQHF. For the CDR3, the DNA is TGTGCCAGCAAGGACAGGGGATCTAGTCAGCCCCAGCATTTT.

J is TRBJ2-1 and V is TRBV14; 11 bases match TRBD2. The CDR3 sequence is 20 residues long. V was clipped by 0 bases and J by 8 bases; unmatched bases: 18. CDR1 and CDR2 from the germline V gene are SGHDN and FVKESK. Here the CDR3 reads CASSQDRSRASGRLLHEQFF. The CDR3 bases are TGTGCCAGCAGCCAAGATCGTAGTAGGGCTAGCGGGAGGCTCTTACATGAGCAGTTCTTC.

J is TRBJ1-2 and V is TRBV7-2; D may be TRBD1 (6 bases). The V end was cut by 5 bases, the J end by 2 bases, with 12 bases between. CDR3 length equals 14 residues. Germline CDR1 reads SGHTA; CDR2 reads FQGNSA. As DNA, the CDR3 is TGTGCCAGCAGCACGATACAGGGAAACTATGGCTACACCTTC. It is translated as CASSTIQGNYGYTF.